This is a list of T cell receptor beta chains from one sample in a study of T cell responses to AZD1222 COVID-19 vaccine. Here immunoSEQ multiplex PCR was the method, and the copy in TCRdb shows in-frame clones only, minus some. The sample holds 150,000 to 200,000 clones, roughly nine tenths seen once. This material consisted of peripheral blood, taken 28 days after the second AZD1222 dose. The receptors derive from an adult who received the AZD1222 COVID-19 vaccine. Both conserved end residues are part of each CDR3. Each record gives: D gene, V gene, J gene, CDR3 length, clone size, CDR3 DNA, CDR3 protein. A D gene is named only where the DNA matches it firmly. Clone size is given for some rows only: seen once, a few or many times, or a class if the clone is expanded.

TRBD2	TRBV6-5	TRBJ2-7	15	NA	TGTGCCAGCAGTTACTCGGCGGGAGTCTCCTACGAGCAGTACTTC	CASSYSAGVSYEQYF
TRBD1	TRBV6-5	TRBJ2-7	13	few	TGTGCCAGACAAACAGGGGGGAGCTACGAGCAGTACTTC	CARQTGGSYEQYF
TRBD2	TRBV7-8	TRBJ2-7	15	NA	TGTGCCAGCAGCTTGGGGGGGAAGGGGCACTACGAGCAGTACTTC	CASSLGGKGHYEQYF
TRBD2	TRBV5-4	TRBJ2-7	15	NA	TGTGCCAGCAGCGTTGCTAGCGGGCTGATCTACGAGCAGTACTTC	CASSVASGLIYEQYF
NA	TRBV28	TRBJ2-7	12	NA	TGTGCCAGCACCCCCTCAGGGCGGGAGCAGTACTTC	CASTPSGREQYF
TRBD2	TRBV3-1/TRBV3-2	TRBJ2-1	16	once	TGTGCCAGCAGCCACGAGGGACTAGCGAGAAACAATGAGCAGTTCTTC	CASSHEGLARNNEQFF
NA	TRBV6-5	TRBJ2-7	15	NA	TGTGCCAGCAGTTATAGGGACGGGCCGGCTTACGAGCAGTACTTC	CASSYRDGPAYEQYF
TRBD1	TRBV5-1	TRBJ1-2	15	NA	TGCGCCAGCGCCCCGGGACAGGAACTTAACTATGGCTACACCTTC	CASAPGQELNYGYTF
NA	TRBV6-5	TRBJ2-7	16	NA	TGTGCCAGCAGTTACGGTAGGACCGAGAGCTCCTACGAGCAGTACTTC	CASSYGRTESSYEQYF
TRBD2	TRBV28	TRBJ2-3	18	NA	TGTGCCAGCAGTCGACCCCCCGGGACTAGCGGATACACAGATACGCAGTATTTT	CASSRPPGTSGYTDTQYF
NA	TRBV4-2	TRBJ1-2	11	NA	TGTGCCAGCAGCCGGGACGGGTTCTACACCTTC	CASSRDGFYTF
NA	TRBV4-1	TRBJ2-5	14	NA	TGCGCCAGCAGCCAAGCGGTACTAGGGGAGACCCAGTACTTC	CASSQAVLGETQYF
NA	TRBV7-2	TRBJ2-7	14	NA	TGTGCCAGCAGCTTAAGGGTCTTCTCCTACGAGCAGTACTTC	CASSLRVFSYEQYF
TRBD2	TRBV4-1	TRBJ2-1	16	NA	TGCGCCAGCAGCCCGTTGGGGACTAGCGGTTACAATGAGCAGTTCTTC	CASSPLGTSGYNEQFF
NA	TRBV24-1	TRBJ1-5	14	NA	TGTGCCACCAGCCAAACTGGGAACGGTCAGCCCCAGCATTTT	CATSQTGNGQPQHF
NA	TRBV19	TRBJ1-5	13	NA	TGTGCCAGTAGGGGACCGAAGTATCAGCCCCAGCATTTT	CASRGPKYQPQHF
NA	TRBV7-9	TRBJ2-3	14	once	TGTGCCAGCAGCCTACAATCCCTCCCAGATACGCAGTATTTT	CASSLQSLPDTQYF
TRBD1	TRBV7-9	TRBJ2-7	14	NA	TGTGCCAGCAGCACCTGGGGACAGGGTGACGAGCAGTACTTC	CASSTWGQGDEQYF
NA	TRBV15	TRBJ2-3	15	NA	TGTGCCACCAGCAGAGCGGCGGGGAGGGGGGATACGCAGTATTTT	CATSRAAGRGDTQYF
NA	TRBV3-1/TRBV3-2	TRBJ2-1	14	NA	TGTGCCAGCAGCCAAGATGCCCGAGGCTATGAGCAGTTCTTC	CASSQDARGYEQFF
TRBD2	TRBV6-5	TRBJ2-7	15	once	TGTGCCAGCAGTACTAGCGGGAGGTCCTCCTACGAGCAGTACTTC	CASSTSGRSSYEQYF
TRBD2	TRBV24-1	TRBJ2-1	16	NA	TGTGCCACCAGTGCGTCAGCGGGAGGGCCGTACAATGAGCAGTTCTTC	CATSASAGGPYNEQFF
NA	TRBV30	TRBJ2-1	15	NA	TGTGCCTGGAAGGTGGGCCACGAAGCCTACAATGAGCAGTTCTTC	CAWKVGHEAYNEQFF
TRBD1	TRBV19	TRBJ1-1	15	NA	TGTGCCAGTAGTATCTACGGGACAGCGGTCACTGAAGCTTTCTTT	CASSIYGTAVTEAFF
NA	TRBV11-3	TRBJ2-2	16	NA	TGTGCCAGCAGCTTAGACAATAGCGGAAACACCGGGGAGCTGTTTTTT	CASSLDNSGNTGELFF
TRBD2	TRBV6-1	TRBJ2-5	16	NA	TGTGCCAGCAGTGAATGGGGCAGGGAGGGTCAGGAGACCCAGTACTTC	CASSEWGREGQETQYF
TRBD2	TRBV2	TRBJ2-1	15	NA	TGTGCCAGCAGTCGGTCCAGCGGGAGTAGGGATGAGCAGTTCTTC	CASSRSSGSRDEQFF
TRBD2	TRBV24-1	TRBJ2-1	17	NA	TGTGCCACCAGTGATCCCGGGACTAGCGCCTCCTACAATGAGCAGTTCTTC	CATSDPGTSASYNEQFF
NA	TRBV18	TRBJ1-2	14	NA	TGTGCCAGCTCAATCGACGGGAATAACTATGGCTACACCTTC	CASSIDGNNYGYTF
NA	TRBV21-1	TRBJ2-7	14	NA	TGTGCCAGCAGTCTAAGTGGACAGGGATACGAGCAGTACTTC	CASSLSGQGYEQYF
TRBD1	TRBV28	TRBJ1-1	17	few	TGTGCCAGCAGCGCCGGGACAGGGTGGGTCGGTCGCACTGAAGCTTTCTTT	CASSAGTGWVGRTEAFF
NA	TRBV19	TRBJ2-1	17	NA	TGTGCCAGTAGTAGGGACTTCTCAATGGGACAATTCAATGAGCAGTTCTTC	CASSRDFSMGQFNEQFF
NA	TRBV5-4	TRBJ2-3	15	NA	TGTGCCAGCAGCTTGGCCCAGCGGGGCACAGATACGCAGTATTTT	CASSLAQRGTDTQYF
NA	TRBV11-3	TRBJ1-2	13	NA	TGTGCCAGCAGCTTAGACGGCCGCTATGGCTACACCTTC	CASSLDGRYGYTF
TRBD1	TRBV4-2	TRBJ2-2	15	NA	TGTGCCAGCAGCTACTCGGGACAGTACACCGGGGAGCTGTTTTTT	CASSYSGQYTGELFF
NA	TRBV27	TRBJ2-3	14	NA	TGTGCCAGTGGACGGGGCCTTTTCACAGATACGCAGTATTTT	CASGRGLFTDTQYF
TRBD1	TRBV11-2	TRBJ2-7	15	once	TGTGCCAGCAGCTTGAGGGGGCCGAGCTCCTACGAGCAGTACTTC	CASSLRGPSSYEQYF